What follows are 9 T cell receptor beta chains derived from one specimen sequenced in a study of early T cells in non-severe SARS-CoV-2 infection. Via MiXCR, TCRdb re-called the 5' RACE reads, giving one row per CDR3 protein. This sample has 80,000 or so distinct CDR3 sequences; about 6.5% occur once, and the top ten carry under 10%. The specimen was whole blood. The receptors here all came from an adult who was a healthcare worker with PCR-confirmed SARS-CoV-2 infection or an uninfected control (not recorded which).

This clonotype appeared many times. The V and J genes are TRBV7-9 and TRBJ2-3; D is unclear. The CDR3 contains 16 residues. Trimming removed 5 bases from V and 0 bases from J, with 15 bases in between. From germline, CDR1 is SEHNR and CDR2 FQNEAQ (reference sequence). This CDR3 is CASSPQLWRSTDTQYF. The DNA for the CDR3 is TGTGCCAGCAGCCCACAGCTATGGCGGAGCACAGATACGCAGTATTTT.

This rearrangement joins TRBV2 to TRBJ1-4; 8 nucleotides align to TRBD1. Germline V gives CDR1 SNHLY, CDR2 FYNNEI. The CDR3 runs 13 residues. Unmatched junction bases numbered 6, after V lost 11 bases and J lost 4 bases. The CDR3 DNA reads TGTGCCGGGAGGACAGGGATTAATGAAAAACTGTTTTTT. Translating gives CAGRTGINEKLFF.

This clonotype was detected ten times or more. The chain couples TRBV11-2 to TRBJ2-7; 9 nucleotides agree with TRBD1. Unmatched junction bases numbered 9, after V lost 5 bases and J lost 4 bases. Germline V CDR1 and CDR2: SGHAT, FQNNGV. The CDR3 loop spans 15 amino acids. CDR3 sequence (DNA): TGTGCCAGCAGCCTAGGGACAGGGCTAGTATACGAGCAGTACTTC. Amino acid sequence: CASSLGTGLVYEQYF.

This clonotype showed up many times. This rearrangement joins TRBV18 to TRBJ2-3; D not resolved. Looked up from germline, CDR1 is KGHSH and CDR2 is LQKENI. The CDR3 contains 12 residues. Trimming shortened V by 2 bases and J by 8 bases, and 8 bases separated the two germline ends. CDR3 loop: CASSPELSTQYF. The CDR3 nucleotides read TGTGCCAGCTCACCAGAACTGAGTACGCAGTATTTT.

As concerns this clonotype: Germline and junction disagree at one end, which may indicate a read error. V and J are TRBV7-9 and TRBJ1-1; D may be TRBD1 (5 bases). Germline V gene lookup returns CDR1 SEHNR and CDR2 FQNEAQ (reference sequence). The CDR3 length is 13 residues. The DNA for the CDR3 is TGTGCCAGCAGCCTAGCAGGGACGAGTGAAGCTTTCTTT. Translated, it gives CASSLAGTSEAFF.

CDR3 coding DNA: TGTGCCAGCACGGAACATCTGAACACTGAAGCTTTCTTT. It yields the protein CASTEHLNTEAFF. The chain combines TRBV6-1 with TRBJ1-1; D uncertain. This CDR3 contains 13 residues. CDR1 and CDR2 from the germline V gene are MNHNS and SASEGT. V shed 7 bases and J shed 0 bases, with 9 bases lying between them.

This clonotype has a count of ten or more. The chain carries TRBV19 and TRBJ1-3; D unclear. The CDR3 totals 12 residues. V gave up 11 bases and J gave up 0 bases, with 8 bases separating them. CDR1 is LNHDA and CDR2 is SQIVND in the germline V gene (reference sequence). The CDR3 region has the DNA TGTGCCGTTGGGAGCTCTGGAAACACCATATATTTT. Amino acids: CAVGSSGNTIYF. Complete variable domain (other parts from reference TRBV19 and TRBJ1-3): DGGITQSPKYLFRKEGQNVTLSCEQNLNHDAMYWYRQDPGQGLRLIYYSQIVNDFQKGDIAEGYSVSREKKESFPLTVTSAQKNPTAFYLCAVGSSGNTIYFGEGSWLTVV.

This clonotype was detected only a few times. At one of its ends the junction is not consistent with the germline gene, which may arise from a read error. Here the CDR3 reads CASSPTGTYRYTF. CDR3 nucleotides: TGTGCCAGCAGCCCCACAGGGACCTATCGCTACACCTTC. The rearrangement joins TRBV3-1 to TRBJ1-2; D is perhaps TRBD1 (6 bases). The CDR3 length is 13 residues. The germline CDR1 and CDR2 sequences are LGHDT and YNNKEL (reference sequence).

This clonotype was counted between two and nine times. The chain joins TRBV5-1 to TRBJ2-7; D is uncertain. Germline V lookup: CDR1 SGHRS, CDR2 YFSETQ. The CDR3 is 14 amino acids. Between the trimmed V and J ends, which lost 0 bases and 5 bases, there was a span of 12 bases. For the CDR3, the DNA is TGCGCCAGCAGCTTGGGTAACAGTAGGAACGAGCAGTACTTC. Its translation is CASSLGNSRNEQYF.